This T cell receptor beta chain was found in a study of spatial heterogeneity in lung cancer. Overall study: Sequence detection consistently recorded a greater number of beta-chain than alpha-chain sequences.

CDR1 and CDR2 (germline): SQVTM, ANQGSEA. V lost 3 bases, J lost 4 bases, and 2 bases lay in between. CDR3 length: 10 residues. This clonotype showed up just a few times. Its antigen is not identified. TCRdb recomputed calls from the 5' RACE reads with MiXCR, one row per CDR3 protein. The table includes about 92,000 distinct CDR3 sequences, approximately 12% detected once. The time point: sample taken at primary tumor resection. The donors comprised some 70 untreated early-stage non-small cell lung cancer patients. Extraction of whole RNA from tumor, nontumor lung or frozen PBMC preceded unsorted sequencing. Study-level points and caveats: Detection of ubiquitous tumor TCRs in blood was higher at resection than follow-up.

The material sequenced was PBMCs, taken at surgery. This chain joins TRBV29-1 and TRBJ2-3, with unresolved D. The sequence derives from a male donor with early-stage non-small cell lung cancer. This CDR3 reads CSVEADTQYF. In nucleotides, the CDR3 is TGCAGCGTTGAGGCAGATACGCAGTATTTT.